Below, 9 T cell receptor beta chains from the same sample are listed, as sequenced in a study of blood T cells in healthy people across ages. A second PCR, run for roughly 6 to 11 cycles, used a sample-barcoded 5' primer plus a J-beta primer mix. Using its own MiXCR run on the 5' RACE reads, TCRdb lists one record per CDR3 protein. Of around 1.5 million distinct CDR3 sequences listed, around 59% are singletons. The specimen sequenced was blood. These receptors were obtained from a man younger than 35 in good health.

V and J are TRBV27 and TRBJ2-5, with 11 nucleotides matching TRBD2. The J call may be incorrect, as the DNA end agrees better with TRBJ2-7. CDR1 MNHEY and CDR2 SMNVEV come from the germline V gene (reference sequence). The CDR3 loop spans 15 amino acids. CDR3 DNA: TGTGCCAGCAGACTAGTACTAGCGGGAGTTTACGAGCAGTACTTC. It specifies CASRLVLAGVYEQYF.

This clonotype was recorded a few times. The gene calls are TRBV25-1 and TRBJ2-3, with D perhaps TRBD2 (5 bases). In germline, CDR1 is MGHDK, CDR2 SYGVNS. With 2 bases removed from V and 2 bases from J, the gap between germline ends came to 11 bases. The CDR3 has 15 amino acids. The CDR3 sequence: CASSEDGVPTDTQYF. The CDR3 DNA sequence: TGTGCCAGCAGTGAAGACGGGGTCCCCACAGATACGCAGTATTTT.

Points on this clonotype: One junction end disagrees with the germline gene, perhaps due to a read error. The chain has TRBV5-6 and TRBJ2-1; D unresolved. CDR1 is SGHDT, CDR2 YYEEEE, per germline. The CDR3 loop spans 14 amino acids. Here the CDR3 reads CASVPNPGYSEQFF. The CDR3 bases are TGTGCCAGCGTCCCCAACCCCGGCTACAGTGAGCAGTTCTTC. Looking up the rest from reference TRBV5-6 and TRBJ2-1 gives the full variable domain: DAGVTQSPTHLIKTRGQQVTLRCSPKSGHDTVSWYQQALGQGPQFIFQYYEEEERQRGNFPDRFSGHQFPNYSSELNVNALLLGDSALYLCASVPNPGYSEQFFGPGTRLTVL.

This clonotype was detected a few times. The chain has TRBV29-1 and TRBJ2-3; D is undetermined. Trimming removed 3 bases at V and 3 bases at J, with 10 bases between. The CDR3 contains 13 residues. Germline V lookup: CDR1 SQVTM, CDR2 ANQGSEA. CDR3 in amino acids: CSVDVGRTDTQYF. CDR3 DNA sequence: TGCAGCGTTGACGTCGGAAGGACAGATACGCAGTATTTT.

This clonotype was recorded a few times. The chain is built from TRBV6-6 and TRBJ1-1; D is possibly TRBD1 (6 bases). Per germline, CDR1 MNHNY and CDR2 SVGAGI (reference sequence). The CDR3 spans 13 residues. The V end lost 7 bases, the J end lost 3 bases, and 12 bases lay between the germline ends. CDR3 DNA sequence: TGTGCCAGCAAGGGGCAGGGGTACACTGAAGCTTTCTTT. Amino acid sequence: CASKGQGYTEAFF.

The genes are TRBV6-5 and TRBJ2-7, with D unresolved. With 8 bases removed from V and 3 bases from J, the gap between germline ends came to 17 bases. Germline CDR1 reads MNHEY; CDR2 reads SVGAGI. The CDR3 is 14 amino acids. CDR3 sequence (DNA): TGTGCCAGCGGCCTTGGCGGCAGAGTCTACGAGCAGTACTTC. This sequence encodes CASGLGGRVYEQYF.

The rearrangement links TRBV20-1 to TRBJ2-7; tentative D call: TRBD2 (6 bases). CDR3 length equals 14 residues. V was cut by 6 bases and J by 6 bases, with 21 bases left in between. The germline CDR1 and CDR2 sequences are DFQATT and SNEGSKA (reference sequence). The DNA of the CDR3 is TGCAGTGCCGAACAAGCGGGCGGAGTTCGCGAGCAGTACTTC. The encoded protein is CSAEQAGGVREQYF.

CDR3 region: CASSEFGTGGLNTYEQYF. The DNA of the CDR3 is TGTGCCAGCAGTGAATTTGGGACAGGGGGCCTCAATACCTACGAGCAGTACTTC. The rearrangement joins TRBV6-1 to TRBJ2-5, with 12 bases fitting TRBD1. The J call may be faulty, since TRBJ2-7 better matches the DNA end. The CDR3 extends over 18 amino acids. Per germline, CDR1 MNHNS and CDR2 SASEGT.

The chain employs TRBV20-1 and TRBJ1-4, with 9 bases matching TRBD1. CDR3 size: 15 residues. CDR1 and CDR2 from the germline V gene are DFQATT and SNEGSKA (reference sequence). V dropped 1 base and J dropped 7; count of bases not matched to a gene: 7. The CDR3 loop is CSARALTGGGEKLFF. Written as DNA, the CDR3 is TGCAGTGCTAGAGCTTTGACAGGGGGTGGTGAAAAACTGTTTTTT.